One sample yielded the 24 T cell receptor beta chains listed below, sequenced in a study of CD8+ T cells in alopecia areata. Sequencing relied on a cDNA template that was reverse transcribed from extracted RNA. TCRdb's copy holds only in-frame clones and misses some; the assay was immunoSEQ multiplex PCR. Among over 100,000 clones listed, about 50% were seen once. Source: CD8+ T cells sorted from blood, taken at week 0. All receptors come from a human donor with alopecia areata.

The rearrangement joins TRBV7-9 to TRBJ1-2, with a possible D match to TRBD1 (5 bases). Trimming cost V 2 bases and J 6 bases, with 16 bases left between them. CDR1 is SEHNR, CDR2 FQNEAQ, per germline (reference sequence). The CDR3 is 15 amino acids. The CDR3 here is CASSLTVDGANGYTF. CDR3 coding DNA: TGTGCCAGCAGCTTAACGGTTGACGGGGCCAATGGCTACACCTTC.

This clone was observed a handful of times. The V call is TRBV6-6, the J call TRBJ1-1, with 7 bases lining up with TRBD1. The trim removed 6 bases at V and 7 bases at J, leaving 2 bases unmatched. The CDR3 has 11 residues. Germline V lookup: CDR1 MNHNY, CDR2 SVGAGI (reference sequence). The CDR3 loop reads CASRGQLEAFF. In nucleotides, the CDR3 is TGTGCCAGCAGGGGACAGCTTGAAGCTTTCTTT.

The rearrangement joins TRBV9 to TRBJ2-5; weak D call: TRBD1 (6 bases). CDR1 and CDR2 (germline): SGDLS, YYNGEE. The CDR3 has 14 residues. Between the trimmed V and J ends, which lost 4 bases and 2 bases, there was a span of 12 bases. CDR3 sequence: CASSFQGSQETQYF. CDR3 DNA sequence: TGTGCCAGCAGCTTCCAGGGGTCACAAGAGACCCAGTACTTC.

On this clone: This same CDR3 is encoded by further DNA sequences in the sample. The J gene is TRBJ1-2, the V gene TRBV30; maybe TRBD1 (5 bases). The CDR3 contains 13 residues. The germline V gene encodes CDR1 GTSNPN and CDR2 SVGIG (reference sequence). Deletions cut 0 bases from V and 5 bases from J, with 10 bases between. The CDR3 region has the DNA TGTGCCTGGAGTGTACAGGATGATTATGGCTACACCTTC. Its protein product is CAWSVQDDYGYTF.

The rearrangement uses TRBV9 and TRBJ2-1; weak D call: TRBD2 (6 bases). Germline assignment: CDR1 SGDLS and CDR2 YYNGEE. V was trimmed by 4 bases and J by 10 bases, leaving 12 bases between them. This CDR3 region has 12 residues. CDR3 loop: CASSQWGDEQFF. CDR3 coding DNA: TGTGCCAGCAGCCAATGGGGGGACGAGCAGTTCTTC.

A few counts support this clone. The CDR3 reads CASSLQNNYGYTF. In nucleotides, the CDR3 is TGTGCCAGCAGCTTGCAGAACAACTATGGCTACACCTTC. The rearrangement uses TRBV5-6 and TRBJ1-2; no clear D gene. Trimming shortened V by 1 base and J by 2 bases, and 6 bases separated the two germline ends. Germline V gene sequence: CDR1 SGHDT, CDR2 YYEEEE. The CDR3 has 13 residues.

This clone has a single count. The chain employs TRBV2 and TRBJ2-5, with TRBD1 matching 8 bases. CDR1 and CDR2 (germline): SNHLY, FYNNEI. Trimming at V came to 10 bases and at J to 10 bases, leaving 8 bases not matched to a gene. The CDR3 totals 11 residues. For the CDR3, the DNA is TGTGCCACCCTAGGTGGGACAGGCCAGTACTTC. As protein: CATLGGTGQYF.

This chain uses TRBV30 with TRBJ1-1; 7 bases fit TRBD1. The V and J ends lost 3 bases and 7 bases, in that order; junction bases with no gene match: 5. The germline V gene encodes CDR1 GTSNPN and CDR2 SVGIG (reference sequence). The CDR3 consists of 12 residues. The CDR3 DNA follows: TGTGCCTGGAGCCTGACAGGGATTGAAGCTTTCTTT. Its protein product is CAWSLTGIEAFF.

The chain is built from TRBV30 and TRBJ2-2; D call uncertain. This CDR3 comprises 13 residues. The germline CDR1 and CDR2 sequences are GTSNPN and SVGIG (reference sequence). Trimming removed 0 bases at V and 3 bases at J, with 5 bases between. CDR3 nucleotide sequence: TGTGCCTGGAGTGTCTGGCACACCGGGGAGCTGTTTTTT. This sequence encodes CAWSVWHTGELFF. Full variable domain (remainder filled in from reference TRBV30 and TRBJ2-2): SQTIHQWPATLVQPVGSPLSLECTVEGTSNPNLYWYRQAAGRGLQLLFYSVGIGQISSEVPQNLSASRPQDRQFILSSKKLLLSDSGFYLCAWSVWHTGELFFGEGSRLTVL.

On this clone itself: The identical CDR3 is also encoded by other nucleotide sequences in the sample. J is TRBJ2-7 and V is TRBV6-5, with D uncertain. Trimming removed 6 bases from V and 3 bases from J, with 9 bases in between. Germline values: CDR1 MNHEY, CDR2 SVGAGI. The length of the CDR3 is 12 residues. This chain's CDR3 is CASSPGGYEQYF. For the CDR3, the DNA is TGTGCCAGCAGCCCCGGCGGCTACGAGCAGTACTTC.

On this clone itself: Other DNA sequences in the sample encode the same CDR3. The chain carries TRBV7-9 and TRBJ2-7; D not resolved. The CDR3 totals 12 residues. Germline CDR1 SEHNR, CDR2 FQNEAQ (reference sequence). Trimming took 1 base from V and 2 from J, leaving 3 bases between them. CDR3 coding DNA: TGTGCCAGCAGCTTAGGGACCTACGAGCAGTACTTC. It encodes CASSLGTYEQYF.

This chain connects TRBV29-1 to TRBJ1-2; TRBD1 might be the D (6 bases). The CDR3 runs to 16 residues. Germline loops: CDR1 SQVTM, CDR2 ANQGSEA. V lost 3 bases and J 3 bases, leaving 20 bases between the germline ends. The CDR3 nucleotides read TGCAGCGTTGAGGGTTTCGCGCGAAAGGGGGACTATGGCTACACCTTC. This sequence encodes CSVEGFARKGDYGYTF.

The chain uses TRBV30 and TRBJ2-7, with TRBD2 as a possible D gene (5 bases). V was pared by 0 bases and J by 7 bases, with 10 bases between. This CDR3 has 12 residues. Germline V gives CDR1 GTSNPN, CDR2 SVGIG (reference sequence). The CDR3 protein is CAWSVVGSEQYF. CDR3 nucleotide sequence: TGTGCCTGGAGTGTAGTTGGGAGTGAGCAGTACTTC.

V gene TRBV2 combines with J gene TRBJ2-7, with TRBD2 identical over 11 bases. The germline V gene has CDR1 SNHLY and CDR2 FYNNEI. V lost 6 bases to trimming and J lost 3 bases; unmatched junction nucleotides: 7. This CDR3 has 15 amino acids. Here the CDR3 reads CASSILAGELYEQYF. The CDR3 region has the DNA TGTGCCAGCAGCATACTAGCGGGGGAACTCTACGAGCAGTACTTC.

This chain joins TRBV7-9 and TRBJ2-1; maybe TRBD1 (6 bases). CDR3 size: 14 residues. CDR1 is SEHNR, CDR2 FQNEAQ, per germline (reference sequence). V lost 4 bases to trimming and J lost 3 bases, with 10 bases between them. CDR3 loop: CASSYLQGYNEQFF. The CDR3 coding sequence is TGTGCCAGCAGCTACCTACAGGGCTACAATGAGCAGTTCTTC.

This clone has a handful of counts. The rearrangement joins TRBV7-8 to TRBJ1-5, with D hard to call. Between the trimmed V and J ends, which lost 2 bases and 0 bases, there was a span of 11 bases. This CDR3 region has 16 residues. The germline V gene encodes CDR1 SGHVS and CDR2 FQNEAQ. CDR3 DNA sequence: TGTGCCAGCAGCTTAAGTACAGAGTATAGCAATCAGCCCCAGCATTTT. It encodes CASSLSTEYSNQPQHF. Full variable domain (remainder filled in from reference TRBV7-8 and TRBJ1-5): GAGVSQSPRYKVAKRGQDVALRCDPISGHVSLFWYQQALGQGPEFLTYFQNEAQLDKSGLPSDRFFAERPEGSVSTLKIQRTQQEDSAVYLCASSLSTEYSNQPQHFGDGTRLSIL.

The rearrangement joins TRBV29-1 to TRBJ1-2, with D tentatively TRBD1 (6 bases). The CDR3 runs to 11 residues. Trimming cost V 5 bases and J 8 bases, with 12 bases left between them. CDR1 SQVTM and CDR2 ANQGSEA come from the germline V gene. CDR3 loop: CSVRGGEGYTF. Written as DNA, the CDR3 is TGCAGCGTTCGGGGGGGCGAGGGCTACACCTTC.

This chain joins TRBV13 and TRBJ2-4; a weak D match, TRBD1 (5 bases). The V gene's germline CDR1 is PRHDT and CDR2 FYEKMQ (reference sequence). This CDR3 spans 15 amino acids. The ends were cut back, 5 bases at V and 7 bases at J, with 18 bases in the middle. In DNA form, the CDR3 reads TGTGCCAGCAGCCGCCAAGGGGCCCTTGGGAACATTCAGTACTTC. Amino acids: CASSRQGALGNIQYF.

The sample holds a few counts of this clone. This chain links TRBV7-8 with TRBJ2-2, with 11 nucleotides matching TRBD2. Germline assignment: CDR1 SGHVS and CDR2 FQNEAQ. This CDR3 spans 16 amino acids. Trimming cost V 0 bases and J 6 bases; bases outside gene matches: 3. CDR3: CASSLALAGGPGELFF. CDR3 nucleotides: TGTGCCAGCAGCTTAGCGCTAGCGGGGGGCCCCGGGGAGCTGTTTTTT.

CDR3 sequence: CSADLGRGQETQYF. The CDR3 DNA follows: TGCAGCGCTGACCTGGGGAGGGGGCAAGAGACCCAGTACTTC. The chain joins TRBV29-1 to TRBJ2-5, with a tentative D call TRBD2 (7 bases). Germline loops: CDR1 SQVTM, CDR2 ANQGSEA. V dropped 7 bases and J dropped 2 bases, with 17 bases sitting between them. The CDR3 consists of 14 residues.

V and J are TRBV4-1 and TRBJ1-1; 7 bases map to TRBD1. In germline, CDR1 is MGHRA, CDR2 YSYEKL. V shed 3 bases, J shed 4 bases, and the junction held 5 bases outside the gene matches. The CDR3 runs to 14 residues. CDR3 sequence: CASSHRTGVTEAFF. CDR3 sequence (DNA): TGCGCCAGCAGCCATCGAACAGGGGTCACTGAAGCTTTCTTT.

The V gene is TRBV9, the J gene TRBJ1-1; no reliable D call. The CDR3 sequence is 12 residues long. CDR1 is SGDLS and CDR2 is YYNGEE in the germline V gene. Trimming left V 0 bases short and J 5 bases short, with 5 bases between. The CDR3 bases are TGTGCCAGCAGCGTAGACGAGACTGAAGCTTTCTTT. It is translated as CASSVDETEAFF. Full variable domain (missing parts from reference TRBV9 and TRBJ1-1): DSGVTQTPKHLITATGQRVTLRCSPRSGDLSVYWYQQSLDQGLQFLIQYYNGEERAKGNILERFSAQQFPDLHSELNLSSLELGDSALYFCASSVDETEAFFGQGTRLTVV.

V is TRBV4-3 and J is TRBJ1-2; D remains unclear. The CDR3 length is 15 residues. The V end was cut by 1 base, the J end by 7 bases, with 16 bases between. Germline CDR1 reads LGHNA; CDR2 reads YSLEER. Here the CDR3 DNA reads TGCGCCAGCAGCCAAGCCGAGGGAAAGACGAGTGGCTACACCTTC. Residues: CASSQAEGKTSGYTF.

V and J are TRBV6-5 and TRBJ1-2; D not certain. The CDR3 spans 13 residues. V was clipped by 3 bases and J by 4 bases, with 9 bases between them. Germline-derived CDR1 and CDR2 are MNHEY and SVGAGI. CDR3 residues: CASSYTPLYGYTF. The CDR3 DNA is TGTGCCAGCAGTTATACCCCACTCTATGGCTACACCTTC.